This TCR beta chain was retrieved from a study of shared T cell receptors in the human thymus (dated by TCRdb to the early 2020s). For the wider study: The study examined how self-reactive, shared T-cell receptor alpha chains are generated in the human thymus.

The germline V gene specifies MGHDK as CDR1 and SYGVNS as CDR2. Trimming at the junction amounts to 6 bases on V and 3 bases on J, and the germline ends lie 12 bases apart. From its cysteine to its phenylalanine, the CDR3 spans 14 amino acids. Of the read, only the CDR3 DNA is kept; its 42 bases are in frame from base 1. The method behind the library was the immunoSEQ multiplex PCR assay. Imported from immuneACCESS, the table was reduced by TCRdb to in-frame sequences with V and J called. These copies leave out some clones; in studies compared against another copy, an unresolved V gene accounts for under half, and the cause of the remainder is not known. The table for this sample lists almost 550,000 clones; around 82% of them were counted only once. The ten biggest clones cover roughly 0.013% of the sample. As to this clone: Its recognized antigen is unknown. No base quality information exists; no much larger clone differs at one position.

This sample also belongs to another study, concerning human thymus T cells. That second report states: Donors were immunologically healthy infants undergoing open corrective cardiac surgery for congenital heart defects in Finland. Thymus tissue was obtained as surgical resects removed during corrective cardiac surgery. Usage of V and J gene segments appeared to be biased in both the thymic and the peripheral blood repertoires. The related research found that thymic TCR repertoires overlapped highly between unrelated individuals. The study characterized TCR alpha and beta repertoires from eight infant thymus samples and a few related peripheral blood samples. Donor ages ranging from roughly 6 to 250 days were recorded, and a handful of male and a couple of female infants were included in the cohort. Thymocytes were freed from the tissue by mechanical means and kept at -70 degrees C as pellets of roughly 8.5-30 million cells. A QIAsymphony instrument was used to extract genomic DNA from frozen cell pellets. TCRB and TCRAD loci were amplified from a standardized quantity of quality-controlled genomic DNA using the immunoSEQ multiplex PCR assay. The amplicons covered the V(D)J region and were long enough to include the CDR3 and to identify the V and J genes. Amplicon sequencing was performed on an Illumina platform through the commercial immunoSEQ service. Corrections for primer bias and sequencing errors followed previously described methods, while TCRAD and TCRB definitions were based on the IMGT database. Analysis of the repertoires was done with immunoSEQ Analyzer 3.0 and VDJTools and included basic statistics, V/J segment usage, diversity estimates, rarefaction and pairwise overlap. Diversity was estimated using the Chao1, ChaoE, Efron-Thisted, Shannon and inverse Simpson indices, and was also estimated on datasets down-sampled to the size of the smallest sample. Repertoire overlap was determined by strict matching of CDR3 nucleotide sequence, V gene and J gene, and Jaccard-based multidimensional scaling clustering was applied. Thymus samples yielded on average approximately 800,000 unique TCRB clonotypes, compared with around 91,000 from blood samples.

Sequencing input: thymocytes. The TCR sequence derives from a boy under three years old with a congenital heart defect. Donor details come from another sample of the same person, matched by shared clones. The rearrangement joined TRBV25-1 to TRBJ2-1, with a tentative D gene TRBD1 over 6 matching bases. The nucleotide sequence is TGTGCCAGCAGCGTTGGGGGCATCTACAATGAGCAGTTCTTC. The translation is CASSVGGIYNEQFF.